This is a list of T cell receptor beta chains from one sample in a study of a mutant IDH1 vaccine in newly diagnosed glioma. The table came from immunoSEQ multiplex PCR; TCRdb's copy has only in-frame clones and leaves some out. The table lists roughly 34,000 clones, 80% to 95% of them singletons. Their specific antigens are unknown. The source was PBMCs, collected from a glioma patient whose treatment included an IDH1 peptide vaccine. All receptors derive from a woman aged 40 to 50 with glioma. CDR3s include the opening cysteine and the closing phenylalanine or tryptophan. Each record gives: D gene, J gene, V gene, CDR3 protein, CDR3 DNA. D genes are given only for firm matches.

NA TRBJ1-5 TRBV4-1 CASSPQVNQPQHF TGCGCCAGCAGCCCACAGGTCAATCAGCCCCAGCATTTT
NA TRBJ1-1 TRBV5-5 CASSLVLPPPNTEAFF TGTGCCAGCAGCTTGGTTCTCCCACCACCGAACACTGAAGCTTTCTTT
NA TRBJ1-5 TRBV30 CAWSGKGNQPQHF TGTGCCTGGAGTGGAAAGGGAAATCAGCCCCAGCATTTT
NA TRBJ2-3 TRBV7-2 CASSFLGGDTQYF TGTGCCAGCAGCTTTTTGGGGGGCGATACGCAGTATTTT
NA TRBJ1-2 TRBV7-9 CASSPAGFYGYTF TGTGCCAGCAGCCCGGCCGGGTTCTATGGCTACACCTTC
TRBD2 TRBJ2-1 TRBV30 CAWRTSGSKEQFF TGTGCCTGGAGGACTAGCGGGAGTAAGGAGCAGTTCTTC
NA TRBJ2-7 TRBV6-1 CASRSYEQYF TGTGCCAGCCGCTCCTACGAGCAGTACTTC
NA TRBJ2-7 TRBV7-9 CASSLEPYEQYF TGTGCCAGCAGCTTGGAACCCTACGAGCAGTACTTC
NA TRBJ1-1 TRBV7-9 CASILPRFPISDTEAFF TGTGCCAGCATCCTACCCAGGTTTCCGATTTCTGACACTGAAGCTTTCTTT
TRBD1 TRBJ2-2 TRBV6-6 CASRGTGNTGELFF TGTGCCAGCCGGGGGACAGGGAACACCGGGGAGCTGTTTTTT
NA TRBJ2-3 TRBV2 CASMSWGGTDTQYF TGTGCCAGCATGTCATGGGGGGGCACAGATACGCAGTATTTT
NA TRBJ1-6 TRBV27 CASSFSLRSPLHF TGTGCCAGCAGTTTTTCGCTACGCTCACCCCTCCACTTT
NA TRBJ2-1 TRBV6-4 CASSPQGTAYNEQFF TGTGCCAGCAGTCCGCAAGGAACAGCCTACAATGAGCAGTTCTTC
NA TRBJ1-2 TRBV6-6 CASSSNRFAGYTF TGTGCCAGCAGTTCTAATCGGTTTGCGGGCTACACCTTC
NA TRBJ2-5 TRBV27 CASSMRGSQETQYF TGTGCCAGCAGTATGAGGGGCAGTCAAGAGACCCAGTACTTC
NA TRBJ2-7 TRBV6-1 CASSVKGVAYEQYF TGTGCCAGCAGTGTAAAGGGGGTAGCCTACGAGCAGTACTTC
NA TRBJ2-5 TRBV14 CASSSRRPVQETQYF TGTGCCAGCAGCTCACGTCGTCCGGTTCAAGAGACCCAGTACTTC
NA TRBJ2-7 TRBV6-5 CASSYQGNFYEQYF TGTGCCAGCAGTTACCAGGGAAACTTCTACGAGCAGTACTTC
TRBD2 TRBJ2-3 TRBV2 CASTRLAGVSDTQYF TGTGCCAGCACAAGACTAGCGGGAGTGTCAGATACGCAGTATTTT
NA TRBJ1-2 TRBV28 CASRDMDANYGYTF TGTGCCAGCAGGGACATGGACGCCAACTATGGCTACACCTTC
NA TRBJ2-3 TRBV29-1 CSVTAKGYTDTQYF TGCAGCGTCACCGCGAAAGGGTACACAGATACGCAGTATTTT
NA TRBJ2-1 TRBV7-7 CASSLRTVSYNEQFF TGTGCTAGCAGCCTAAGGACAGTCTCCTACAATGAGCAGTTCTTC
NA TRBJ1-2 TRBV5-5 CASSWRAGDYGYTF TGTGCCAGCAGCTGGCGGGCAGGGGACTATGGCTACACCTTC
NA TRBJ1-2 TRBV2 CASSLLTSSYGYTF TGTGCCAGCAGTCTCCTTACTTCTTCTTATGGCTACACCTTC
NA TRBJ1-1 TRBV19 CASRAGNTEAFF TGTGCCAGTAGGGCAGGGAACACTGAAGCTTTCTTT